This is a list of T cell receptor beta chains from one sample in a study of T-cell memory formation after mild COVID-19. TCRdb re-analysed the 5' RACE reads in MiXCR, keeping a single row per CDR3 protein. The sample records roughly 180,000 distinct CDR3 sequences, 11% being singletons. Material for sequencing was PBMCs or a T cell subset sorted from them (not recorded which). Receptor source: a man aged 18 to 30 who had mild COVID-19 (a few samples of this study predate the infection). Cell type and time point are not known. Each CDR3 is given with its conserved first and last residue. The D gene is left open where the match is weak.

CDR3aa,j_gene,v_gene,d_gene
CASSQGSGANVLTF,TRBJ2-6,TRBV7-3,NA
CSARDLRVAGTFSNQPQHF,TRBJ1-5,TRBV20-1,NA
CASRSQGNEQFF,TRBJ2-1,TRBV6-6,TRBD1
CASSPPGQSKNIQYF,TRBJ2-4,TRBV5-4,TRBD1
CATHSRTSTDTQYF,TRBJ2-3,TRBV7-2,NA
CASSPPSLATDTQYF,TRBJ2-3,TRBV18,NA
CSAGRTGGQETQYF,TRBJ2-5,TRBV20-1,TRBD1
CASSWESTDTQYF,TRBJ2-3,TRBV7-3,NA
CASAWAGEDTQYF,TRBJ2-3,TRBV6-5,TRBD2
CASSSTGGYTGELFF,TRBJ2-2,TRBV5-1,TRBD1
CASSFVGTYEQYF,TRBJ2-7,TRBV5-1,NA
CASSLVLTYSTDTQYF,TRBJ2-3,TRBV5-4,NA
CATRTGTPWRNEKLFF,TRBJ1-4,TRBV6-1,NA
CASSLETGITDTQYF,TRBJ2-3,TRBV5-1,TRBD1
CASSLRSNEQFF,TRBJ2-1,TRBV5-6,NA
CASSNRSHSGKFF,TRBJ2-1,TRBV12-3/TRBV12-4,NA
CASSPDINYGYTF,TRBJ1-2,TRBV7-8,NA